This T cell receptor beta chain comes out of a study of radiation and T cells in renal cell carcinoma. Broader study findings: From baseline, blood top tumor clonotypes peaked at 2 weeks post-radiation. Without pretreatment biopsies, baseline tumor clonotype presence was undetermined.

The repertoire was sequenced with immunoSEQ multiplex PCR; TCRdb's copy has only in-frame clones and lacks some. Among under 35,000 clones, roughly 80% were seen once, and the ten largest hold approximately 33%. Sample time point: blood 4 weeks post-SBRT, at nephrectomy. Treatment noted: 15 Gy SBRT to primary tumor, nephrectomy 4 weeks later. Concerning this clone itself: Its antigen remains unknown.

This CDR3 spans 15 amino acids. Deletions cut 7 bases from V and 3 bases from J, with 16 bases between. CDR1 is MNHNY, CDR2 SVGAGI, per germline (reference sequence). This receptor was obtained from a man aged 55 to 70 with renal cell carcinoma. The sample was blood, taken from a patient whose treatment included radiotherapy and nephrectomy. The chain employs TRBV6-6 and TRBJ1-5, with a weak D call TRBD1 (6 bases). The CDR3 DNA reads as TGTGCCAGCATGGACGGGGGGCGGAACAATCAGCCCCAGCATTTT. Encoded protein: CASMDGGRNNQPQHF.